This T cell receptor beta chain was captured in a study of Graves' ophthalmopathy and Graves' hyperthyroidism. CDR1 is MNHEY, CDR2 SVGAGI, per germline. The germline V and J ends were trimmed by 6 bases and 2 bases, with 14 bases remaining between them. The CDR3 runs 15 residues. Study-wide results and limits: Ophthalmopathy progression predictions by the model showed about 75% specificity and approximately 69% sensitivity.

Researchers took RNA transcripts and amplified TCR beta CDR3 regions from them. Second-round multiplex PCR came after first-round RT-PCR with HTBI primers. TCRdb re-called the multiplex PCR reads through MiXCR, storing one row per CDR3 protein. Of some 400,000 distinct CDR3 sequences listed, approximately 16% are singletons. This clonotype was counted ten times or more. What it binds is unknown. The origin of this receptor is a woman between 18 and 30 years old with Graves' ophthalmopathy. The sequenced sample consisted of peripheral blood. The rearrangement uses TRBV6-5 and TRBJ1-5; D unresolved. The CDR3 spells CASRSTSLGNQPQHF. CDR3 nucleotide sequence: TGTGCCAGCAGATCCACGTCTCTCGGCAATCAGCCCCAGCATTTT.